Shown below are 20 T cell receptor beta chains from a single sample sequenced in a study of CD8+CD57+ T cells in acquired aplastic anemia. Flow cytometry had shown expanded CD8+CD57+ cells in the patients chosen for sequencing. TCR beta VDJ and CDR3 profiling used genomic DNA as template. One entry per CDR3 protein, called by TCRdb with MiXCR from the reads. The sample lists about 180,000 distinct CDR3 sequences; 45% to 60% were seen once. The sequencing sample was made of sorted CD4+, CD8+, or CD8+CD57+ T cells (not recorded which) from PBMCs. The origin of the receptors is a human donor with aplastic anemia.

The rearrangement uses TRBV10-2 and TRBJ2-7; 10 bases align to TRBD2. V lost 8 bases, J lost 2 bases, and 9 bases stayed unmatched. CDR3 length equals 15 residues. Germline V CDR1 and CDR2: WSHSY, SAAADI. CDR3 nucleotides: TGCGCCAGCGGGGCTAGCGGGGGCCGAGCCTACGAGCAGTACTTC. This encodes CASGASGGRAYEQYF.

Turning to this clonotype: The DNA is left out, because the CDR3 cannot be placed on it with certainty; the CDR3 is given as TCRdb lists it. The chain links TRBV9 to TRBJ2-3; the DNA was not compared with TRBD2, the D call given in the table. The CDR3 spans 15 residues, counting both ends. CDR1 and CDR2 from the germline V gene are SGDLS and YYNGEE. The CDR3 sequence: CASSVVAGGSDTRYF.

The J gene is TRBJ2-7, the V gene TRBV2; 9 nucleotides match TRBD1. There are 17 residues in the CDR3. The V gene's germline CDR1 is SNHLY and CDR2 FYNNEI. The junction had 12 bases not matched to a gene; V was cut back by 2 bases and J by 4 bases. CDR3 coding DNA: TGTGCCAGCAGTGAAAGGGCACAGGGGGCGAGGATTTACGAGCAGTACTTC. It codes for CASSERAQGARIYEQYF.

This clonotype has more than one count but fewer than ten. DNA for the CDR3: TGTGCCAGCAGCTCGGGGACAGGCTACGAGCAGTACTTC. Its translation: CASSSGTGYEQYF. V gene TRBV7-6 combines with J gene TRBJ2-7, with 8 bases identical to TRBD1. Germline assignment: CDR1 SGHVS and CDR2 FNYEAQ. This CDR3 has 13 residues. J gave up 3 bases and V 4 bases, and 2 bases lay outside the gene matches.

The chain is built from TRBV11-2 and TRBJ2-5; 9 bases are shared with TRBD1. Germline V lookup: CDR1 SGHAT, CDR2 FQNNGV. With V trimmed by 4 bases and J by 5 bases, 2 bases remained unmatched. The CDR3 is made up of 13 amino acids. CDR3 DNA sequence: TGTGCCAGCAGCTATGGGACAGGGGAGACCCAGTACTTC. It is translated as CASSYGTGETQYF.

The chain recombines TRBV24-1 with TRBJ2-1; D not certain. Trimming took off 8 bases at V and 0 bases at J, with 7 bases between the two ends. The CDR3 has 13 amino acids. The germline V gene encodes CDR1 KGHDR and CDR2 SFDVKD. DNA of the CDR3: TGTGCCACCACGATCAACTCCTACAATGAGCAGTTCTTC. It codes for CATTINSYNEQFF.

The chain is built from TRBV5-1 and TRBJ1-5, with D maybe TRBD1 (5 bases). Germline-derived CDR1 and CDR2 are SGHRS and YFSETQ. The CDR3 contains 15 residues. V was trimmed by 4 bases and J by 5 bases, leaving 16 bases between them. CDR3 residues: CASSLEWGVDQPQHF. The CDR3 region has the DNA TGCGCCAGCAGCCTCGAGTGGGGGGTCGATCAGCCCCAGCATTTT. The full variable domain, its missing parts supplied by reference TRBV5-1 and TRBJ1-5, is KAGVTQTPRYLIKTRGQQVTLSCSPISGHRSVSWYQQTPGQGLQFLFEYFSETQRNKGNFPGRFSGRQFSNSRSEMNVSTLELGDSALYLCASSLEWGVDQPQHFGDGTRLSIL.

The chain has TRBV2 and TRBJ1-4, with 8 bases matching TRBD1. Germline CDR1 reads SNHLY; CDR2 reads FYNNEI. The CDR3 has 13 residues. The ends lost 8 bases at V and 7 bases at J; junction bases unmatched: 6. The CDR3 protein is CASGGQGGEKLFF. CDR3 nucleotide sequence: TGTGCCAGCGGCGGACAGGGCGGTGAAAAACTGTTTTTT.

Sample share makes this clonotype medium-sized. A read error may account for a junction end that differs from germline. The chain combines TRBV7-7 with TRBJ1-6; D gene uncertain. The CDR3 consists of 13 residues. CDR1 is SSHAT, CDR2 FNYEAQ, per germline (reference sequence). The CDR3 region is CASSVQHGSPLHF. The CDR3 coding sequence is TGTGCTAGCAGCGTCCAACACGGGTCACCCCTCCACTTT. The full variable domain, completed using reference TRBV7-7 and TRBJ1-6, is GAGVSQSPRYKVTKRGQDVTLRCDPISSHATLYWYQQALGQGPEFLTYFNYEAQPDKSGLPSDRFSAERPEGSISTLTIQRTEQRDSAMYRCASSVQHGSPLHFGNGTRLTVT.

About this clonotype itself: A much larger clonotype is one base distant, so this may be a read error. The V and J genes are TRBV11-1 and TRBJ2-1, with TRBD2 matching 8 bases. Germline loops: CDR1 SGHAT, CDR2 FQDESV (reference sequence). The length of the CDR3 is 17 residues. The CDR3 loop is CASSSWRGAPGYNEQLF. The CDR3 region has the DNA TGTGCCAGCAGTTCTTGGCGGGGGGCTCCCGGTTACAATGAGCAGCTCTTC.

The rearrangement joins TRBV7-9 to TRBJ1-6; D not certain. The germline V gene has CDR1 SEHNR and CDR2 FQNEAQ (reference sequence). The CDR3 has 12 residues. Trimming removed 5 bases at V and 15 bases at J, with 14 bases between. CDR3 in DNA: TGTGCCAGCAGCGCTCCAATGGAACTCCTCCACTTT. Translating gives CASSAPMELLHF.

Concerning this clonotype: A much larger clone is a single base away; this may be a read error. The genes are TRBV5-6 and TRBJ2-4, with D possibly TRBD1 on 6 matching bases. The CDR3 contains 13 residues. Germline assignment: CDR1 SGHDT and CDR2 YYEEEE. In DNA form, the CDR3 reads TGTGCCAGCACCCGGACAGACAAAACCATTCAGTACTTC. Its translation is CASTRTDKTIQYF.

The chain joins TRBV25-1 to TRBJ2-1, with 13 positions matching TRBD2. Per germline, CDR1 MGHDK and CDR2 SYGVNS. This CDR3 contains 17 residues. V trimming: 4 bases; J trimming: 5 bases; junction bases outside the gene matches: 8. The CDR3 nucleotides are TGTGCCAGCAGTGTCCCCCGACTAGCGGGGGGCAACAATGAGCAGTTCTTC. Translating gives CASSVPRLAGGNNEQFF.

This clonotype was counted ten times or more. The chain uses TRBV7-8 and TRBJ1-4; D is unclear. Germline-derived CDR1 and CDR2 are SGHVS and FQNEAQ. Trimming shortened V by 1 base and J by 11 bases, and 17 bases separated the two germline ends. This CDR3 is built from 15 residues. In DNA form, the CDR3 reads TGTGCCAGCAGCTTAGTAGCGGGGTCTGTGGGGAAACTGTTTTTT. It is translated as CASSLVAGSVGKLFF.

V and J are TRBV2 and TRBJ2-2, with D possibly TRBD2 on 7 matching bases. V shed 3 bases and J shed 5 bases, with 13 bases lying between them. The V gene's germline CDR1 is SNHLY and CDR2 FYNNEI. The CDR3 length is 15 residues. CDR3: CASSEGGGQTGELFF. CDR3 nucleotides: TGTGCCAGCAGTGAGGGCGGGGGCCAGACCGGGGAGCTGTTTTTT.

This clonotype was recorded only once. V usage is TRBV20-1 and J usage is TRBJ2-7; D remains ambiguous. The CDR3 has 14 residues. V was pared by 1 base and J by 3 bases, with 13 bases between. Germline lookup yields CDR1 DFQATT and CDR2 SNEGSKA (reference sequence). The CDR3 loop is CSARAARSLYEQYF. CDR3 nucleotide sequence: TGCAGTGCTAGAGCGGCTAGAAGCCTCTACGAGCAGTACTTC.

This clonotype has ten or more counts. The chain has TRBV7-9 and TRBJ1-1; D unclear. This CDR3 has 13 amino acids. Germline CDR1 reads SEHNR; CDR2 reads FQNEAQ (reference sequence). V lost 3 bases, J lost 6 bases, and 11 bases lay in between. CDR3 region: CASSLAGFAEAFF. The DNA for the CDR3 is TGTGCCAGCAGCTTGGCGGGTTTTGCTGAAGCTTTCTTT.

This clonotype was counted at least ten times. The CDR3 region has the DNA TGCGCCAGCAGCTTGGTTCGAGGAGACGGGTACGAGCAGTACTTC. It encodes CASSLVRGDGYEQYF. The chain joins TRBV5-1 to TRBJ2-7; D call uncertain. In germline, CDR1 is SGHRS, CDR2 YFSETQ. V was clipped by 0 bases and J by 4 bases, with 14 bases between them. There are 15 residues in the CDR3.

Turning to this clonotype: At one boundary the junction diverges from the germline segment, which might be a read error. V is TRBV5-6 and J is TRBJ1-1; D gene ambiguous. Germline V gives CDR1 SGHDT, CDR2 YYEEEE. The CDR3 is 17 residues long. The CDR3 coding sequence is TGTGCCGGCAGCTTGACCTCCGCCACGGTTGGGCACACTGAAGCTTTCTTT. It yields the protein CAGSLTSATVGHTEAFF.

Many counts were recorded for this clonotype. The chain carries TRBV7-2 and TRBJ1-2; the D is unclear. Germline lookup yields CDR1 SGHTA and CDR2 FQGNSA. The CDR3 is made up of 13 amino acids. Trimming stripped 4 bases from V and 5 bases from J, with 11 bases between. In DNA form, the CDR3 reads TGTGCCAGCAGCTCGAGGCGGGGATATGGCTACACCTTC. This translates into CASSSRRGYGYTF.